What follows is one TCR beta chain and its context. As yet, its antigen is unknown. Expressed TCRB transcripts were sequenced, since all the RNA that had been isolated was reverse transcribed. Only in-frame clones appear in the TCRdb table, and some are missing; sequencing was by immunoSEQ multiplex PCR. Among more than 300,000 clones listed, roughly 8% were seen once. It was one heparinised blood draw, averaging around 120 mL, that each donor gave. CD4+ cells of the naive, central memory, regulatory and stem cell-like memory types were sorted via CD45RO/CCR7/CD25/CD127/CD95/CD27. Populations isolated by sorting all had purity greater than 95%. This entry is derived from a study of beta chain features in type 1 diabetes. Study-wide results and caveats: The similarity of naive, central memory and Treg TCRB repertoires appeared greater among patients than among healthy donors.

This TCR came from a woman aged 18 to 35 in good health. The specimen was central memory CD4+ T cells from blood.

The DNA for the CDR3 is TGTGCCACCGTGAGTTACAATGAGCAGTTCTTC. Residues: CATVSYNEQFF. The V call is TRBV28, the J call TRBJ2-1; D gene uncertain. Germline V lookup: CDR1 MDHEN, CDR2 SYDVKM. Trimming left V 10 bases short and J 4 bases short, with 8 bases between. The CDR3 length is 11 residues.